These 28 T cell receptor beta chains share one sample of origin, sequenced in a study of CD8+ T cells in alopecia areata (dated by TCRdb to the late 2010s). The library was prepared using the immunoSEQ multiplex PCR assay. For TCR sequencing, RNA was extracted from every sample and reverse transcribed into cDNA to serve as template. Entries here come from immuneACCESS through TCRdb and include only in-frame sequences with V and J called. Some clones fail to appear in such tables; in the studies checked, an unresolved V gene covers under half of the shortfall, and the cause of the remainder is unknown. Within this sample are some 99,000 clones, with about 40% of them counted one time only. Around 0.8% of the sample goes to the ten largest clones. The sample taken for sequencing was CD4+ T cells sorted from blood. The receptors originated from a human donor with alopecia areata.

CDR3 coding DNA: TGTGCCAGCTCACCGGAACCCTACTTGATTGAGCAGTTCTTC. It specifies CASSPEPYLIEQFF. This chain joins TRBV2 and TRBJ2-1, with unresolved D. From germline, CDR1 is SNHLY and CDR2 FYNNEI. This CDR3 is built from 14 residues. Deletions cut 8 bases from V and 9 bases from J, with 20 bases between.

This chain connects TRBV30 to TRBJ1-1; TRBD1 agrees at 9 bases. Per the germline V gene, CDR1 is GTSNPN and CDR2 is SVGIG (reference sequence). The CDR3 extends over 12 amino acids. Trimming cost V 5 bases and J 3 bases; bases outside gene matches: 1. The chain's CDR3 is CAWDRGDTEAFF. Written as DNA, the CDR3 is TGTGCCTGGGACAGGGGGGACACTGAAGCTTTCTTT.

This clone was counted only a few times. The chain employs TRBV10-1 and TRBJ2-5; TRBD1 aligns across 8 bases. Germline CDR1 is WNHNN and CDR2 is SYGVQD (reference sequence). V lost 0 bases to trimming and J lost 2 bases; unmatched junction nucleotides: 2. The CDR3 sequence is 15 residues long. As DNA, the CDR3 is TGCGCCAGCAGTGAGTCCCGGACAGGGCAAGAGACCCAGTACTTC. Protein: CASSESRTGQETQYF.

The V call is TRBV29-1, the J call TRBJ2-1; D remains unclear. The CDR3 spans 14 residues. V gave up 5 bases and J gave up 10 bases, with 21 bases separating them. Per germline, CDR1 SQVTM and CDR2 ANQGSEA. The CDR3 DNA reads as TGCAGCGTTTCGGGCCACCGACAATCAGGAGAGCAGTTCTTC. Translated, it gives CSVSGHRQSGEQFF.

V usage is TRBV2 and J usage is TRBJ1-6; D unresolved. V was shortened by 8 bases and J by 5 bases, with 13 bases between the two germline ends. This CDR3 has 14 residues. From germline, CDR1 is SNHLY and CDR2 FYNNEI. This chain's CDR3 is CASLGTLNNSPLHF. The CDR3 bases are TGTGCCAGCCTAGGAACACTGAATAATTCACCCCTCCACTTT.

The CDR3 DNA follows: TGCGCCAGCAGCCTTGGGACAAAATTCGGAGCTTTCTTT. Protein sequence: CASSLGTKFGAFF. This sequence joins TRBV5-1 and TRBJ1-1; D might be TRBD1 (6 bases). Germline V gives CDR1 SGHRS, CDR2 YFSETQ. V gave up 4 bases and J gave up 10 bases, with 17 bases separating them. This CDR3 has 13 residues.

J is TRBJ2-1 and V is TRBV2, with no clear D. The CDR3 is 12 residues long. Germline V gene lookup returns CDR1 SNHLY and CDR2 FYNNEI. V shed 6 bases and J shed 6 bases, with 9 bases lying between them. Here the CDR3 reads CASSVSTNEQFF. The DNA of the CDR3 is TGTGCCAGCAGCGTATCGACCAATGAGCAGTTCTTC. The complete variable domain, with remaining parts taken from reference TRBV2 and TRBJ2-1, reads EPEVTQTPSHQVTQMGQEVILRCVPISNHLYFYWYRQILGQKVEFLVSFYNNEISEKSEIFDDQFSVERPDGSNFTLKIRSTKLEDSAMYFCASSVSTNEQFFGPGTRLTVL.

The CDR3 protein is CASSVGTRLTGELFF. CDR3 in DNA: TGTGCCAGCAGCGTTGGGACTAGACTCACCGGGGAGCTGTTTTTT. V usage is TRBV9 and J usage is TRBJ2-2, with 8 bases that match TRBD2. CDR3 size: 15 residues. CDR1 and CDR2 from the germline V gene are SGDLS and YYNGEE. J gave up 4 bases and V 2 bases, and 4 bases lay outside the gene matches.

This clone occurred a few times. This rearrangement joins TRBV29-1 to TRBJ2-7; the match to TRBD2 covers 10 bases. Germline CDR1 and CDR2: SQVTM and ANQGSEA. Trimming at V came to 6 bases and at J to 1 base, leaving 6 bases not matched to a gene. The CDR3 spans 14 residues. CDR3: CSVKRTSGSYEQYF. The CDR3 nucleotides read TGCAGCGTAAAACGGACTAGCGGATCCTACGAGCAGTACTTC.

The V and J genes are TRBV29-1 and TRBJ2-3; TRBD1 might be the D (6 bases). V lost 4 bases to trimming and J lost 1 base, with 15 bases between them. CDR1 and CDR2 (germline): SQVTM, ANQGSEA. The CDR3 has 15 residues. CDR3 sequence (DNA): TGCAGCGTTGGACCTAGGGGGATTGGCACAGATACGCAGTATTTT. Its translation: CSVGPRGIGTDTQYF.

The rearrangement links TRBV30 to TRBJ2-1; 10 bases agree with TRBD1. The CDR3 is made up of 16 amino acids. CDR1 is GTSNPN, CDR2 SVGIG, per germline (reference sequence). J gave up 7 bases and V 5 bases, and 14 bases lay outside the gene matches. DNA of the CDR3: TGTGCCTGGGCAAGGGGGACAGGGGTGTTACAGAATGAGCAGTTCTTC. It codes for CAWARGTGVLQNEQFF.

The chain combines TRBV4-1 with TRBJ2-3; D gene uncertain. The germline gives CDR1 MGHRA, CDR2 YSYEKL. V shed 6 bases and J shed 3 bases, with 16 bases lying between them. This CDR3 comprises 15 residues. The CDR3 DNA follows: TGCGCCAGCAGGCAGGCCTTTATGAGGACAGATACGCAGTATTTT. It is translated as CASRQAFMRTDTQYF.

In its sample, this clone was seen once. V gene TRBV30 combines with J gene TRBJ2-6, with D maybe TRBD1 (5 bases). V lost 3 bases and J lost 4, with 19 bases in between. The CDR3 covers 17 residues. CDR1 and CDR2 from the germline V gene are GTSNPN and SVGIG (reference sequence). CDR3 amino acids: CAWSKAGLTTGANVLTF. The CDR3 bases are TGTGCCTGGAGCAAGGCAGGGCTAACAACCGGGGCCAACGTCCTGACTTTC.

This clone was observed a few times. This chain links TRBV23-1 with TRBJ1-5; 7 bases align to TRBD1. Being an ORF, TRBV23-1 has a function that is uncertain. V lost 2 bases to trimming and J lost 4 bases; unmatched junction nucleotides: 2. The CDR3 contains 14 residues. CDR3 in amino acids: CASSQPTGNQPQHF. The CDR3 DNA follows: TGCGCCAGCAGTCAACCGACAGGGAATCAGCCCCAGCATTTT.

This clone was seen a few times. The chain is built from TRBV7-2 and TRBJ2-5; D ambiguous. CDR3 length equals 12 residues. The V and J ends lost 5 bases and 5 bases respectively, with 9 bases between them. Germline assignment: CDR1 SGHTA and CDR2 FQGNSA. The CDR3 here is CASSRPAETQYF. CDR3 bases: TGTGCCAGCAGCCGCCCAGCGGAGACCCAGTACTTC.

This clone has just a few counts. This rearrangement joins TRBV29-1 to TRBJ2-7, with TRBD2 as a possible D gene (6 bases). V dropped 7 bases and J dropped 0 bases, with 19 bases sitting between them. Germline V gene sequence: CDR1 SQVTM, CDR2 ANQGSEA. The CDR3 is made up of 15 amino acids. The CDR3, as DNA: TGCAGCGCCCTAACGGGGGACTTAAGCTCCTACGAGCAGTACTTC. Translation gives CSALTGDLSSYEQYF.

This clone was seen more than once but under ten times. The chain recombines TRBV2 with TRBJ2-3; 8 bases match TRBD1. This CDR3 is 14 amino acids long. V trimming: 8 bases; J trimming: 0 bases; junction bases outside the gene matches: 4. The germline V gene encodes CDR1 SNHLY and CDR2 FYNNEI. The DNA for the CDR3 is TGTGCCAGCGTGACAGGGGAGAGCACAGATACGCAGTATTTT. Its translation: CASVTGESTDTQYF.

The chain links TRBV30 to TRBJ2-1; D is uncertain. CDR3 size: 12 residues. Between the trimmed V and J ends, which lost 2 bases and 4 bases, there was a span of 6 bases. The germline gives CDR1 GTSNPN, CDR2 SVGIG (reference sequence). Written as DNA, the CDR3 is TGTGCCTGGAGTTTAGAGTACAATGAGCAGTTCTTC. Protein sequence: CAWSLEYNEQFF.

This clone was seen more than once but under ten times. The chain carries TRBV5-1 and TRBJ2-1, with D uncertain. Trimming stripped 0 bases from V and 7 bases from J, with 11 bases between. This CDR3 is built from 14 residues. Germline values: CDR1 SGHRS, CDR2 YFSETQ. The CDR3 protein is CASSLDQVGNEQFF. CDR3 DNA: TGCGCCAGCAGCTTGGATCAGGTCGGTAATGAGCAGTTCTTC.

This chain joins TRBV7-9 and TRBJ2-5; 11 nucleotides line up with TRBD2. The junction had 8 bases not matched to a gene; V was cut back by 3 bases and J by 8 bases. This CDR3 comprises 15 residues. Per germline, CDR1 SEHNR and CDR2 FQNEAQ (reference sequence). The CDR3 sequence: CASSFWLAGGETQYF. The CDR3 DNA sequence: TGTGCCAGCAGCTTTTGGCTAGCGGGGGGCGAAACCCAGTACTTC.

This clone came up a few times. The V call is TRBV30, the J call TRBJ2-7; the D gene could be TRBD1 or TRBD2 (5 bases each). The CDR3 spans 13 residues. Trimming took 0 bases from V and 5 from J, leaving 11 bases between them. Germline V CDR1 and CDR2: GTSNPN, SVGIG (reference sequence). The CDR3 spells CAWSVREGHEQYF. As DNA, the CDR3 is TGTGCCTGGAGTGTCCGTGAGGGACACGAGCAGTACTTC.

In DNA form, the CDR3 reads TGCAGTGCTAGAGAGGCATTTGGCTACACCTTC. It codes for CSAREAFGYTF. This chain joins TRBV20-1 and TRBJ1-2, with D unresolved. The germline V gene encodes CDR1 DFQATT and CDR2 SNEGSKA (reference sequence). Trimming removed 0 bases from V and 7 bases from J, with 6 bases in between. The CDR3 extends over 11 amino acids.

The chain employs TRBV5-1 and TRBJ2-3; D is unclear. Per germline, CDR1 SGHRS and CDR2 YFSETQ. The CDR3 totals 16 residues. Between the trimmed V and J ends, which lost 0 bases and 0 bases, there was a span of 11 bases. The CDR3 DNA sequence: TGCGCCAGCAGCTTGGAGTACGGAACTAGCACAGATACGCAGTATTTT. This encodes CASSLEYGTSTDTQYF.

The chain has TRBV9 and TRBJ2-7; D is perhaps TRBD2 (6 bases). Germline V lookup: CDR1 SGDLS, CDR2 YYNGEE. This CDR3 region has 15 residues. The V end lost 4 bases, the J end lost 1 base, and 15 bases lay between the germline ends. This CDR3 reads CASSPAGTGSYEQYF. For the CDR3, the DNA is TGTGCCAGCAGCCCCGCGGGGACCGGGTCCTACGAGCAGTACTTC.

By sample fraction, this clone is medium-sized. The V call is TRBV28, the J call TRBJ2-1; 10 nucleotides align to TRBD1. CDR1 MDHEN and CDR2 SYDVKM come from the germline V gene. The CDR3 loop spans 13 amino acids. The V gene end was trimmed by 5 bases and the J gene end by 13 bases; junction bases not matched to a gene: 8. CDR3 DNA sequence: TGTGCCAGCAGTGTCACGGACAGGGGGTTTCAGTTCTTC. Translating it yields CASSVTDRGFQFF.

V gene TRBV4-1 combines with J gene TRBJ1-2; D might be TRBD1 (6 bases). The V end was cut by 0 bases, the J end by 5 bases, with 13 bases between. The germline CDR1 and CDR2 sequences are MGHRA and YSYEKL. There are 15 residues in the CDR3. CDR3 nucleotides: TGCGCCAGCAGCCAAGAGGCAGGGGTTCGGTATGGCTACACCTTC. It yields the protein CASSQEAGVRYGYTF.

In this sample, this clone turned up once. This chain's CDR3 is CASSYGQGSHGTQYF. In nucleotides, the CDR3 is TGCGCCAGCAGCTATGGACAGGGTAGTCACGGGACCCAGTACTTC. The chain joins TRBV5-1 to TRBJ2-5; 8 bases line up with TRBD1. Germline V gene sequence: CDR1 SGHRS, CDR2 YFSETQ. The CDR3 extends over 15 amino acids. V was pared by 3 bases and J by 7 bases, with 11 bases of the junction left unmatched.

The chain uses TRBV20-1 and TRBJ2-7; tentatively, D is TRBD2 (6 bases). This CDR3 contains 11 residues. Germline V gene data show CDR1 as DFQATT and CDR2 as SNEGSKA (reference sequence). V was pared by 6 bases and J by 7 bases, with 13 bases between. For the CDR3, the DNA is TGCAGTGCCCTACCTGGAGGGGAGCAGTACTTC. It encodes CSALPGGEQYF.